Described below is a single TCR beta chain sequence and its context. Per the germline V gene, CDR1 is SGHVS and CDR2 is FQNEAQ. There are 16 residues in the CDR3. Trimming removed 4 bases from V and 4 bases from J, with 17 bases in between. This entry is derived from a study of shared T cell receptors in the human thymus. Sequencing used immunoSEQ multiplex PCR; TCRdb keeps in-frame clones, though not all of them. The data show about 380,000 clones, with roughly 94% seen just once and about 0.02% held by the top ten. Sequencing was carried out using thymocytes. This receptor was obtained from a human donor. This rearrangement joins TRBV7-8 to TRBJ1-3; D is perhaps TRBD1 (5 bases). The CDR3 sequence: CASSSNAGAYGNTIYF. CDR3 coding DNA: TGTGCCAGCAGCTCTAACGCCGGGGCCTACGGAAACACCATATATTTT. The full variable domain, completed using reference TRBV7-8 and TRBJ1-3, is GAGVSQSPRYKVAKRGQDVALRCDPISGHVSLFWYQQALGQGPEFLTYFQNEAQLDKSGLPSDRFFAERPEGSVSTLKIQRTQQEDSAVYLCASSSNAGAYGNTIYFGEGSWLTVV.